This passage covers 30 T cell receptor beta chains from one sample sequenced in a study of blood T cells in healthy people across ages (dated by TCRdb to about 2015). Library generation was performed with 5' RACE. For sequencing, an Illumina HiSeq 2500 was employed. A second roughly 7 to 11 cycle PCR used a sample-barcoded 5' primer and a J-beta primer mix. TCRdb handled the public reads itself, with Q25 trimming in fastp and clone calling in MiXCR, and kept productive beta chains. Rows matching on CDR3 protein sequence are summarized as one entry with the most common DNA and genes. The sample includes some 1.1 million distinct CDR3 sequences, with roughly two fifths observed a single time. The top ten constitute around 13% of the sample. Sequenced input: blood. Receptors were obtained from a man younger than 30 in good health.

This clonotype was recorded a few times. CDR3 in amino acids: CASSQRQGSSYNEQFF. The CDR3 DNA is TGCGCCAGCAGCCAGAGACAGGGAAGCTCCTACAATGAGCAGTTCTTC. V gene TRBV5-1 combines with J gene TRBJ2-1, with 7 bases that match TRBD1. The CDR3 sequence is 16 residues long. V lost 4 bases to trimming and J lost 0 bases; unmatched junction nucleotides: 7. The germline gives CDR1 SGHRS, CDR2 YFSETQ. Complete variable domain (other parts from reference TRBV5-1 and TRBJ2-1): KAGVTQTPRYLIKTRGQQVTLSCSPISGHRSVSWYQQTPGQGLQFLFEYFSETQRNKGNFPGRFSGRQFSNSRSEMNVSTLELGDSALYLCASSQRQGSSYNEQFFGPGTRLTVL.

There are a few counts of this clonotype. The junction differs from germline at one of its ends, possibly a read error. As DNA, the CDR3 is TGTGCCAGCAGCTCCATTTCCTACAATGAGCGGTTCTTC. This codes for CASSSISYNERFF. This chain joins TRBV11-1 and TRBJ2-1; D is unresolved. CDR3 length: 13 amino acids. Germline loops: CDR1 SGHAT, CDR2 FQDESV (reference sequence).

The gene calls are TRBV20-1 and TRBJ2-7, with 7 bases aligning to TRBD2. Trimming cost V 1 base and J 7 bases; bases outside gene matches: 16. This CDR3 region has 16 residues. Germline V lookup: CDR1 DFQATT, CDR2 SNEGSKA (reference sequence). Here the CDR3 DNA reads TGCAGTGCTAGAGTCGGAACTAGCGCCTCCTACAATGAGCAGTACTTC. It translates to CSARVGTSASYNEQYF.

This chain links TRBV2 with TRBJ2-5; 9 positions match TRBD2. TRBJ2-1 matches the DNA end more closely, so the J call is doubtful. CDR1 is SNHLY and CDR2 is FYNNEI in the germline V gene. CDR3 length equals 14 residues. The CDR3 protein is CATWVLAGNNEQFF. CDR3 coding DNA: TGTGCCACCTGGGTACTAGCGGGCAACAATGAGCAGTTCTTC.

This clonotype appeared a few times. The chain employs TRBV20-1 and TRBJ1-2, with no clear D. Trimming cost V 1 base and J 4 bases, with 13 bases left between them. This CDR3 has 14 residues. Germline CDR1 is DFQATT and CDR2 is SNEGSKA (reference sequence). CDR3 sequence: CSARAEGGLYGYTF. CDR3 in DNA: TGCAGTGCTAGAGCTGAGGGTGGACTCTATGGCTACACCTTC.

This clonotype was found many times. DNA for the CDR3: TGTGCCAGCAGTTACTCAGCGACTGGAGGACCCTACGAGCAGTACTTC. Translation: CASSYSATGGPYEQYF. The chain couples TRBV6-5 to TRBJ2-7; D may be TRBD2 (5 bases). Trimming cost V 0 bases and J 2 bases, with 14 bases left between them. The CDR3 spans 16 residues. Germline V gene sequence: CDR1 MNHEY, CDR2 SVGAGI.

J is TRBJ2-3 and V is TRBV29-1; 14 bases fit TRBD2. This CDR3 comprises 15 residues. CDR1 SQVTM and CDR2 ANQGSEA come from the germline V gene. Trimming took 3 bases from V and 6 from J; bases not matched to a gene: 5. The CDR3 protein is CSVETSGGAGDTQYF. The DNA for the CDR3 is TGCAGCGTTGAGACTAGCGGGGGGGCAGGCGATACGCAGTATTTT.

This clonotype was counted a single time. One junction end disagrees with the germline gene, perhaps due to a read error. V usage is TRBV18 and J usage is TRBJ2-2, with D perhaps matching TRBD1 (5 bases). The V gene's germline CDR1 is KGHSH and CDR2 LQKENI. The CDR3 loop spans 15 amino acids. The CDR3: CASPPRGQNTGELFF. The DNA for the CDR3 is TGTGCCAGCCCACCACGAGGACAGAACACCGGGGAGCTGTTTTTT.

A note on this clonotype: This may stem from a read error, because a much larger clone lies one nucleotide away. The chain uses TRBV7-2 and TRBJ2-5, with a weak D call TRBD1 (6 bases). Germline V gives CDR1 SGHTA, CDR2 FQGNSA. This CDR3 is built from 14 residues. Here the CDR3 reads CAGSLDSLQETQYF. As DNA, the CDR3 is TGTGCCGGCAGCTTGGACAGCCTCCAAGAGACCCAGTACTTC.

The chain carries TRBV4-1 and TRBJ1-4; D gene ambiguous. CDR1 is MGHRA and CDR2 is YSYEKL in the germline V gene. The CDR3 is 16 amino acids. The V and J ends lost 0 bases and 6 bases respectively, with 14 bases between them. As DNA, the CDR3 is TGCGCCAGCAGCCAAGAGGCTGCAGGTATTGATGAAAAACTGTTTTTT. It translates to CASSQEAAGIDEKLFF.

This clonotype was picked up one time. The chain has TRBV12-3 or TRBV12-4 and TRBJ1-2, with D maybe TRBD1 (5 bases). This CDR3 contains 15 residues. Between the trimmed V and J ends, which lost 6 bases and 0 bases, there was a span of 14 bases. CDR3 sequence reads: CASRRGGSPNYGYTF. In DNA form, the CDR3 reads TGTGCCAGCAGGAGGGGAGGATCTCCTAACTATGGCTACACCTTC.

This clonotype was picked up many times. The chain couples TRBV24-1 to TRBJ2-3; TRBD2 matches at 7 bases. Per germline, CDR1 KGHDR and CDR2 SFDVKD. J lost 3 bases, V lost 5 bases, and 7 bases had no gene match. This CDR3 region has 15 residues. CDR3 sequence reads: CATSAYGEGTDTQYF. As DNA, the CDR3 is TGTGCCACCAGTGCGTACGGGGAGGGAACAGATACGCAGTATTTT.

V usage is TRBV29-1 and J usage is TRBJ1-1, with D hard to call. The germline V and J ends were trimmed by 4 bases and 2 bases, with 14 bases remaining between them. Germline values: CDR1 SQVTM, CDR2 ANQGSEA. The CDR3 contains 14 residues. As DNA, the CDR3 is TGCAGCGTTGTTCCAGGCGCCACTAACACTGAAGCTTTCTTT. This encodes CSVVPGATNTEAFF.

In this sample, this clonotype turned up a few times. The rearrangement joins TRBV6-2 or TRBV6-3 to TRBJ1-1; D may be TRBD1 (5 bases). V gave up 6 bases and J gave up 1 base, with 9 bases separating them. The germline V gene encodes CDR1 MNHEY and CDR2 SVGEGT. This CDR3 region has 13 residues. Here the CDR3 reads CASRQGANTEAFF. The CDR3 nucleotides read TGTGCCAGCAGGCAGGGAGCGAACACTGAAGCTTTCTTT.

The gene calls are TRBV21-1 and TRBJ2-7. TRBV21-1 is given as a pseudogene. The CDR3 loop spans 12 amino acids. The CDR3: CASSKVPYEQYF. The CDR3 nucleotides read TGTGCCAGCAGCAAAGTCCCCTACGAGCAGTACTTC.

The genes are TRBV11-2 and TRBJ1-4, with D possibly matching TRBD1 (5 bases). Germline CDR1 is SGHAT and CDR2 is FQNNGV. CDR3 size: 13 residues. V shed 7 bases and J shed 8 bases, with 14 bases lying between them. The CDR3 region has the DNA TGTGCCAGCACCCCCGGGGCCGGGGAAAAACTGTTTTTT. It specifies CASTPGAGEKLFF.

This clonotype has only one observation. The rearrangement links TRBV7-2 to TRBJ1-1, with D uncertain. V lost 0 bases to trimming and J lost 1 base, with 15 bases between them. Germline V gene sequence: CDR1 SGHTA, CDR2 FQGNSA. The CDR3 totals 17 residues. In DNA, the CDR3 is TGTGCCAGCAGCTTAGCCGGAGAGGGATGGGGGAACACTGAAGCTTTCTTT. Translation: CASSLAGEGWGNTEAFF.

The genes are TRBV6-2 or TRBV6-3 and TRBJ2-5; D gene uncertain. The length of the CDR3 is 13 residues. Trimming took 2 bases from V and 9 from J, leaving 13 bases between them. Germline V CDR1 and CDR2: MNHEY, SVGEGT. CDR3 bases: TGTGCCAGCAGTTACGAGTTCCCCGGAGCCCAGTACTTC. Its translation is CASSYEFPGAQYF.

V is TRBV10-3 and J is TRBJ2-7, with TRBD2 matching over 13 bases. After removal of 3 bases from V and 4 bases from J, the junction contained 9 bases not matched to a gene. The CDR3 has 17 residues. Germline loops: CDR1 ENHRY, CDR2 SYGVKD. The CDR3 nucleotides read TGTGCCATCAGTGACCCCGGACTAGCGGGGGTCTCTTACGAGCAGTACTTC. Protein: CAISDPGLAGVSYEQYF.

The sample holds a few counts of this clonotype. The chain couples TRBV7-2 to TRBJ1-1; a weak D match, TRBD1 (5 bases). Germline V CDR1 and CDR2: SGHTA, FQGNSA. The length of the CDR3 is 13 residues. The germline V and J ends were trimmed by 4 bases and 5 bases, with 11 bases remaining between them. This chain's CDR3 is CASSSGRGTEAFF. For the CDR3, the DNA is TGTGCCAGCAGCTCCGGGCGGGGGACTGAAGCTTTCTTT.

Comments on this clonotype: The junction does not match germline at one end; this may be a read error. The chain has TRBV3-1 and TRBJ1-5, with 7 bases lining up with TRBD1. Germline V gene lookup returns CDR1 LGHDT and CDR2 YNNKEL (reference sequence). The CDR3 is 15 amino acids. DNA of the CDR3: TGTGCCAGCAGCCAAGATCAATCGAGGGGGCAGCCCCGGCATTTT. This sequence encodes CASSQDQSRGQPRHF. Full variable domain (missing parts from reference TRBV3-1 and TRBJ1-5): DTAVSQTPKYLVTQMGNDKSIKCEQNLGHDTMYWYKQDSKKFLKIMFSYNNKELIINETVPNRFSPKSPDKAHLNLHINSLELGDSAVYFCASSQDQSRGQPRHFGDGTRLSIL.

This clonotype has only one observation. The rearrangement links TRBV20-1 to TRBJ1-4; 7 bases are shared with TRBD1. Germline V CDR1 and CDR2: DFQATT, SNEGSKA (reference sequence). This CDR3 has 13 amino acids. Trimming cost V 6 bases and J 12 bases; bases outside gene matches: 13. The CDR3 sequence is CSATGQASVQLFF. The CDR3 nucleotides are TGCAGTGCGACCGGACAGGCTAGCGTGCAACTGTTTTTT.

For the CDR3, the DNA is TGTGCCATCAGGTTCGGACAGGGGAACAATGAGCAGTACTTC. Translating it yields CAIRFGQGNNEQYF. The rearrangement links TRBV10-3 to TRBJ2-5; TRBD1 aligns across 9 bases. Trimming at V came to 6 bases and at J to 11 bases, leaving 13 bases not matched to a gene. The CDR3 spans 14 residues. CDR1 is ENHRY and CDR2 is SYGVKD in the germline V gene.

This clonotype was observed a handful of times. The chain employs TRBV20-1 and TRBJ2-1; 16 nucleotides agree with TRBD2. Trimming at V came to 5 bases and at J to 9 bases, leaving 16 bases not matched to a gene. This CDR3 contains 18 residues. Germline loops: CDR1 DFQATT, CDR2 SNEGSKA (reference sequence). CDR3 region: CSAQPGTSGGDTLGEQFF. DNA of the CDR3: TGCAGTGCTCAACCCGGGACTAGCGGGGGGGATACCCTGGGTGAGCAGTTCTTC.

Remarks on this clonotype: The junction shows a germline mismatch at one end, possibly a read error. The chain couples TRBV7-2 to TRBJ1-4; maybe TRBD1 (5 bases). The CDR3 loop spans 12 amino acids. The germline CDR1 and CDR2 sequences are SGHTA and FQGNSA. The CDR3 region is CASSLAGERLFF. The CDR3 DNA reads TGTGCCAGCAGCTTAGCGGGGGAAAGACTGTTTTTT.

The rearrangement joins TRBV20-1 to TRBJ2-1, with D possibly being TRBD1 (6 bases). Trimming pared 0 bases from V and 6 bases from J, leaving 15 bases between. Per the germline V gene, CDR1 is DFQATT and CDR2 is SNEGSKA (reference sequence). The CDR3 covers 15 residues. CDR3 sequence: CSARDLATGPNEQFF. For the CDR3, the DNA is TGCAGTGCTAGAGACTTGGCGACAGGTCCCAATGAGCAGTTCTTC.

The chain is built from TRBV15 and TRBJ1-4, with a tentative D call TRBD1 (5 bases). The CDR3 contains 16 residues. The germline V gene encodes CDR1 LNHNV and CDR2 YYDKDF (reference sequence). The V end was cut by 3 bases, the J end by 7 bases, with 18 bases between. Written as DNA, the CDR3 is TGTGCCACCAGCAGCCAAATCGGCAGGGCCGGTGAAAAACTGTTTTTT. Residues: CATSSQIGRAGEKLFF.

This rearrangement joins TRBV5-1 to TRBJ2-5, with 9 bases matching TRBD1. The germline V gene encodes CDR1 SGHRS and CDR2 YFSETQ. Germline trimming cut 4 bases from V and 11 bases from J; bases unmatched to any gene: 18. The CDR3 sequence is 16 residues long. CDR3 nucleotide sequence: TGCGCCAGCAGCGGGACTACAGGGGGCTTGGACAATGAGCAGTACTTC. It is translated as CASSGTTGGLDNEQYF.

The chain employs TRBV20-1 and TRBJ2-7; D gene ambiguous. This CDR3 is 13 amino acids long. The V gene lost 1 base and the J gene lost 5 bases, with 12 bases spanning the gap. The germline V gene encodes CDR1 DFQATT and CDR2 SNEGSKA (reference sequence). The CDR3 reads CSARGSPRNEQYF. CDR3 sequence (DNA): TGCAGTGCTAGAGGGAGCCCCCGCAACGAGCAGTACTTC.

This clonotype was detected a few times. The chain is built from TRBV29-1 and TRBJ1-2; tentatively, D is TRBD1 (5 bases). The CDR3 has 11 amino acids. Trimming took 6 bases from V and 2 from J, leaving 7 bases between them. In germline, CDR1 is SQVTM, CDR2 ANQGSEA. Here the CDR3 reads CSVGANYGYTF. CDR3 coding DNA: TGCAGCGTAGGGGCCAACTATGGCTACACCTTC. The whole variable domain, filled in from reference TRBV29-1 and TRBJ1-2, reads SAVISQKPSRDICQRGTSLTIQCQVDSQVTMMFWYRQQPGQSLTLIATANQGSEATYESGFVIDKFPISRPNLTFSTLTVSNMSPEDSSIYLCSVGANYGYTFGSGTRLTVV.